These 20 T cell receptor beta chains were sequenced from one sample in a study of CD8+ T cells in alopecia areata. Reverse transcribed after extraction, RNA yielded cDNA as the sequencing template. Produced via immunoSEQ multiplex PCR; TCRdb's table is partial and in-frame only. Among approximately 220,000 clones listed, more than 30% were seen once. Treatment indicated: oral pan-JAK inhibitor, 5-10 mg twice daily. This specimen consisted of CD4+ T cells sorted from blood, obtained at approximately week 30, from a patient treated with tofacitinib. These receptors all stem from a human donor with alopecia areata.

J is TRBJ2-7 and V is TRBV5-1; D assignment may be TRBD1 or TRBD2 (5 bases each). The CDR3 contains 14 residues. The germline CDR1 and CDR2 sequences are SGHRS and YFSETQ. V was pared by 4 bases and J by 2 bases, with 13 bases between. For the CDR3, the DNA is TGCGCCAGCAGCCCTGGGGGAGTCACCTACGAGCAGTACTTC. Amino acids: CASSPGGVTYEQYF.

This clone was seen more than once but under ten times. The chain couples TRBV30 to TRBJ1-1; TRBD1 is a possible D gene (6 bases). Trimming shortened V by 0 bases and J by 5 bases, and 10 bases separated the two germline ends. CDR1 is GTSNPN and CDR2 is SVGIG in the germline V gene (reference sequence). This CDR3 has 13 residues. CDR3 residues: CAWSVGAWTEAFF. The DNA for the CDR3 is TGTGCCTGGAGTGTGGGGGCGTGGACTGAAGCTTTCTTT.

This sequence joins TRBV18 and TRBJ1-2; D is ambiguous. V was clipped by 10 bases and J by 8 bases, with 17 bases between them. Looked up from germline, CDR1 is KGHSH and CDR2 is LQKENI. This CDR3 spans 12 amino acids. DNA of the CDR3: TGTGCCACCATCGACCCTCCTCCGGGCTACACCTTC. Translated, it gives CATIDPPPGYTF.

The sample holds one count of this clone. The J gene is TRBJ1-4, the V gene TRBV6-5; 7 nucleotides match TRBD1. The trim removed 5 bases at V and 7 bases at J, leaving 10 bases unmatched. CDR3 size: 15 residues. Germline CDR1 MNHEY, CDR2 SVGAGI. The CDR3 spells CASSAQTGTGEKLFF. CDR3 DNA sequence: TGTGCCAGCAGTGCCCAGACAGGGACCGGTGAAAAACTGTTTTTT.

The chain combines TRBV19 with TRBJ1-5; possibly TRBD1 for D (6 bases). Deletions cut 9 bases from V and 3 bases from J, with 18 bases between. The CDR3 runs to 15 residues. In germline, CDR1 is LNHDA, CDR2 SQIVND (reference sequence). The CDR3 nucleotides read TGTGCCAGCGAGTCCGACAGGCATTACAATCAGCCCCAGCATTTT. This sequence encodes CASESDRHYNQPQHF.

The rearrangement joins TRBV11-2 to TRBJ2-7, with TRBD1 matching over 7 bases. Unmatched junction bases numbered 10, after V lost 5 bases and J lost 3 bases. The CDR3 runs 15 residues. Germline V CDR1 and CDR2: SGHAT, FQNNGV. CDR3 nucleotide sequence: TGTGCCAGCAGCCTAACACCGGGACAGAACTACGAGCAGTACTTC. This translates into CASSLTPGQNYEQYF.

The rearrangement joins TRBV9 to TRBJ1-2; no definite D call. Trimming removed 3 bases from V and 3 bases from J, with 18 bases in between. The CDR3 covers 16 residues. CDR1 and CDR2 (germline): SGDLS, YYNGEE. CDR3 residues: CASSARPSTTYYGYTF. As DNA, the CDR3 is TGTGCCAGCAGCGCCCGTCCGTCGACGACCTACTATGGCTACACCTTC. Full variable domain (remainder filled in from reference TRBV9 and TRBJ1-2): DSGVTQTPKHLITATGQRVTLRCSPRSGDLSVYWYQQSLDQGLQFLIQYYNGEERAKGNILERFSAQQFPDLHSELNLSSLELGDSALYFCASSARPSTTYYGYTFGSGTRLTVV.

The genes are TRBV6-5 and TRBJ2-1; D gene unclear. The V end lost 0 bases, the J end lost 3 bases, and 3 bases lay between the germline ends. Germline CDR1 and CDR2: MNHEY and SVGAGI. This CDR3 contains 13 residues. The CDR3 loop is CASSYSIYNEQFF. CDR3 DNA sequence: TGTGCCAGCAGTTACTCTATCTACAATGAGCAGTTCTTC.

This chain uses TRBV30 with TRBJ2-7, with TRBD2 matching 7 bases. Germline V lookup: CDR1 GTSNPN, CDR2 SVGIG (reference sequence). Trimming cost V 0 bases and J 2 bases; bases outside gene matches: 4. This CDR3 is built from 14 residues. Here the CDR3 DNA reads TGTGCCTGGAGTGTACAAGCGGGACCCTACGAGCAGTACTTC. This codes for CAWSVQAGPYEQYF.

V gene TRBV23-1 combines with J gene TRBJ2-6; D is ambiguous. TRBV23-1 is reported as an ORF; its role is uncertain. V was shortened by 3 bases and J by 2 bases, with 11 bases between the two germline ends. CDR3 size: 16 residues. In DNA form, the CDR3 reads TGCGCCAGCAGTCAGCTTTTGGGCCCTGGGGCCAACGTCCTGACTTTC. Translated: CASSQLLGPGANVLTF.

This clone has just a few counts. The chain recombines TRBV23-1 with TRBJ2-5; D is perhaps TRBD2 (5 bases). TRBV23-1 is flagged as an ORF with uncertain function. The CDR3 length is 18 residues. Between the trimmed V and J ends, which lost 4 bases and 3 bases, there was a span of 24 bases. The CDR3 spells CASSPASGFKVLEETQYF. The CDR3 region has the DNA TGCGCCAGCAGTCCGGCGTCGGGGTTTAAGGTGCTGGAAGAGACCCAGTACTTC.

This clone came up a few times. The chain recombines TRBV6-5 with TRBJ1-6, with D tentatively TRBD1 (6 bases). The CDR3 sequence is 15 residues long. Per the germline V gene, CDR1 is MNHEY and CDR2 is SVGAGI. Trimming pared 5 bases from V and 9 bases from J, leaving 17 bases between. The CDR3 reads CASSNPSGVSSPLHF. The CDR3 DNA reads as TGTGCCAGCAGTAATCCATCAGGGGTGAGTTCACCCCTCCACTTT.

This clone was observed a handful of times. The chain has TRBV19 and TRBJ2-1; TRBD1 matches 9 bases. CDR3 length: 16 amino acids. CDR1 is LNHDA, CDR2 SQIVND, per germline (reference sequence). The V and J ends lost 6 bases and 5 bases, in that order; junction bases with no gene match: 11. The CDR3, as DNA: TGTGCCAGTAGAGCACTGACCGGGACAGGGAACAATGAGCAGTTCTTC. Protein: CASRALTGTGNNEQFF.

The CDR3 loop is CASRRRGGQETQYF. The CDR3 coding sequence is TGTGCCAGCAGGAGAAGAGGGGGCCAAGAGACCCAGTACTTC. V gene TRBV5-6 combines with J gene TRBJ2-5; perhaps TRBD1 as D (6 bases). CDR3 size: 14 residues. V lost 5 bases and J 1 base, leaving 12 bases between the germline ends. Germline assignment: CDR1 SGHDT and CDR2 YYEEEE.

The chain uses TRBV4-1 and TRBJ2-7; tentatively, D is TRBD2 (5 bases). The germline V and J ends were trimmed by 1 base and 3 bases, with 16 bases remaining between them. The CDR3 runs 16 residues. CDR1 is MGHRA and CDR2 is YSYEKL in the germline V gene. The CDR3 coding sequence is TGCGCCAGCAGCCAAGCGTTCGACCGACTACTCTACGAGCAGTACTTC. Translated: CASSQAFDRLLYEQYF.

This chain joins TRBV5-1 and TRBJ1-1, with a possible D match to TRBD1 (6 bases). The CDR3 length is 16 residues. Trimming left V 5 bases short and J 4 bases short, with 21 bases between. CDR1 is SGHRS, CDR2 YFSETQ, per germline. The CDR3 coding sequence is TGCGCCAGCAGTTCGGACCTTCCGGGGGCAGGCACTGAAGCTTTCTTT. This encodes CASSSDLPGAGTEAFF.

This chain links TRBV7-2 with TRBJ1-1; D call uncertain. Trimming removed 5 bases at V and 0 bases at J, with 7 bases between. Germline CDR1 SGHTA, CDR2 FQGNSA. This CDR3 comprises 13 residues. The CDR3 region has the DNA TGTGCCAGCAGCCCAAGGGTGAACACTGAAGCTTTCTTT. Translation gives CASSPRVNTEAFF.

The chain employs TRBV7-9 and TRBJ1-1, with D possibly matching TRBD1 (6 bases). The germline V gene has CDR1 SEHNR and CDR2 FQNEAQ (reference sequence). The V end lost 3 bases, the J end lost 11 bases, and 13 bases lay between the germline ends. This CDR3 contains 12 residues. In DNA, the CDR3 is TGTGCCAGCAGCTTCGGGGGCCGGGGCGCTTTCTTT. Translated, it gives CASSFGGRGAFF.

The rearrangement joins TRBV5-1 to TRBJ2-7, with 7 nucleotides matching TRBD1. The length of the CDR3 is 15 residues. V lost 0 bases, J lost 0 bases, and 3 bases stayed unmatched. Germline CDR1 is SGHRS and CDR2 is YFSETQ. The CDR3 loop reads CASSLEGQLSYEQYF. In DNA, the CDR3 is TGCGCCAGCAGCTTGGAGGGACAGCTCTCCTACGAGCAGTACTTC. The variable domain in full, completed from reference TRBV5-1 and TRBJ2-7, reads KAGVTQTPRYLIKTRGQQVTLSCSPISGHRSVSWYQQTPGQGLQFLFEYFSETQRNKGNFPGRFSGRQFSNSRSEMNVSTLELGDSALYLCASSLEGQLSYEQYFGPGTRLTVT.

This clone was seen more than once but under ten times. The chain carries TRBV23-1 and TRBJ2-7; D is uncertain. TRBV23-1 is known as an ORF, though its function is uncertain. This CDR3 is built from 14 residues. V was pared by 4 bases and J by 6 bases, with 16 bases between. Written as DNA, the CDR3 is TGCGCCAGCAGTCTGGGCTGTCGGGCCGGCGAGCAGTACTTC. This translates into CASSLGCRAGEQYF.